The 3 T cell receptor beta chains reported below all come from one sample, sequenced in a study of T-cell reconstitution after alpha-beta-depleted transplantation in children. Using unique molecular identifiers, the investigators prepared the TCRbeta library. TCRdb fed the PCR reads into MiXCR, producing one record per CDR3 protein. In the table there are several thousand distinct CDR3 sequences, roughly 26% of which are singletons. The input for sequencing was PBMCs, mostly from graft donor cells, taken 60 days after TCRalphabeta/CD19-depleted stem cell transplant. Receptor source: a boy in the first two years of life who had a stem cell transplant for SCID, so the T cells may come from the graft donor.

In its sample, this clonotype was seen many times. The gene calls are TRBV13 and TRBJ2-7, with 9 nucleotides matching TRBD1. Germline V gives CDR1 PRHDT, CDR2 FYEKMQ (reference sequence). The length of the CDR3 is 18 residues. The V gene end was trimmed by 3 bases and the J gene end by 0 bases; junction bases not matched to a gene: 12. The CDR3 DNA is TGTGCCAGCAGCTTTGGGCTTGGGACAGGGAGAAACTCCTACGAGCAGTACTTC. Protein: CASSFGLGTGRNSYEQYF.

The chain uses TRBV6-2 or TRBV6-3 and TRBJ2-1; 8 positions match TRBD2. CDR3 size: 13 residues. Trimming cost V 8 bases and J 4 bases; bases outside gene matches: 4. Germline CDR1 reads MNHEY; CDR2 reads SVGEGT. CDR3 region: CASGLADYNEQFF. For the CDR3, the DNA is TGTGCCAGCGGACTAGCAGATTACAATGAGCAGTTCTTC.

The rearrangement uses TRBV19 and TRBJ1-1, with D maybe TRBD1 (6 bases). The CDR3 consists of 17 residues. Trimming took 6 bases from V and 3 from J, leaving 23 bases between them. Germline values: CDR1 LNHDA, CDR2 SQIVND (reference sequence). CDR3 in amino acids: CASRAVTGKRRDTEAFF. The CDR3, as DNA: TGTGCCAGTAGGGCCGTAACAGGGAAAAGGAGAGACACTGAAGCTTTCTTT.